The 8 T cell receptor beta chains below all came from one sample that was sequenced in a study of cytomegalovirus exposure and HLA in healthy donors. With 60 Vbeta and 13 Jbeta primers, the PCR was carried out. Assay used: immunoSEQ multiplex PCR; TCRdb lists only in-frame clones, some missing. The sample features some 48,000 clones, with 2.1% in its top ten. The sample comprised PBMCs. Receptor source: a woman aged 40 to 49 in good health and CMV-seronegative.

The CDR3: CASSLIAGRIDTQYF. Written as DNA, the CDR3 is TGTGCCAGCAGCTTAATAGCGGGGAGGATAGATACGCAGTATTTT. V gene TRBV7-2 combines with J gene TRBJ2-3; 8 bases line up with TRBD2. The germline V gene has CDR1 SGHTA and CDR2 FQGNSA. This CDR3 has 15 residues. J was trimmed by 5 bases and V by 2 bases; bases with no gene match: 6.

V usage is TRBV4-2 and J usage is TRBJ2-1, with 11 bases lining up with TRBD2. J was trimmed by 9 bases and V by 0 bases; bases with no gene match: 10. CDR1 is LGHNA, CDR2 YNFKEQ, per germline. This CDR3 is built from 17 residues. This CDR3 is CASSQDGSLAGASEQFF. CDR3 DNA sequence: TGTGCCAGCAGCCAAGATGGGTCACTAGCGGGAGCTAGTGAGCAGTTCTTC.

This chain uses TRBV6-6 with TRBJ2-1, with 11 bases lining up with TRBD2. Trimming cost V 4 bases and J 8 bases; bases outside gene matches: 10. Germline CDR1 is MNHNY and CDR2 is SVGAGI (reference sequence). There are 16 residues in the CDR3. The CDR3 loop reads CASSFAPSGGLHEQFF. The CDR3 bases are TGTGCCAGCAGTTTCGCCCCTAGCGGGGGGTTACATGAGCAGTTCTTC.

This chain links TRBV4-3 with TRBJ1-6; 7 bases match TRBD1. Trimming took 0 bases from V and 2 from J; bases not matched to a gene: 4. The CDR3 has 17 amino acids. Germline assignment: CDR1 LGHNA and CDR2 YSLEER. Here the CDR3 DNA reads TGCGCCAGCAGCCAAGACCTCGGGACAGCCTATAATTCACCCCTCCACTTT. It encodes CASSQDLGTAYNSPLHF.

The chain employs TRBV6-1 and TRBJ2-3, with TRBD2 identical over 7 bases. The CDR3 consists of 15 residues. Trimming cost V 6 bases and J 0 bases; bases outside gene matches: 6. Germline loops: CDR1 MNHNS, CDR2 SASEGT. As DNA, the CDR3 is TGTGCCAGCAGCCAACGGGGGGTGAGCACAGATACGCAGTATTTT. It specifies CASSQRGVSTDTQYF.

This chain joins TRBV19 and TRBJ2-1; possibly TRBD2 for D (6 bases). CDR1 is LNHDA, CDR2 SQIVND, per germline (reference sequence). Trimming took 3 bases from V and 5 from J, leaving 11 bases between them. This CDR3 is built from 14 residues. The CDR3 loop is CASSMGGTDNEQFF. Written as DNA, the CDR3 is TGTGCCAGTAGTATGGGGGGAACCGACAATGAGCAGTTCTTC.

V usage is TRBV7-9 and J usage is TRBJ1-1; 9 bases line up with TRBD1. The CDR3 covers 13 residues. Germline V gives CDR1 SEHNR, CDR2 FQNEAQ (reference sequence). After removal of 4 bases from V and 4 bases from J, the junction contained 1 base not matched to a gene. In DNA form, the CDR3 reads TGTGCCAGCAGCTACAGGGGGCCCACTGAAGCTTTCTTT. This encodes CASSYRGPTEAFF.

The CDR3 reads CASTPGSGRRRTGELFF. DNA for the CDR3: TGTGCCAGCACCCCTGGTAGCGGGAGAAGGAGGACCGGGGAGCTGTTTTTT. The chain combines TRBV11-1 with TRBJ2-2; 9 bases are a match to TRBD2. The CDR3 spans 17 residues. V was clipped by 7 bases and J by 5 bases; unmatched bases: 14. CDR1 SGHAT and CDR2 FQDESV come from the germline V gene (reference sequence).